The clone carrying this TCR beta chain appeared a single time. The sample belongs to a study of shared clonotypes between healthy human individuals. The assay was immunoSEQ multiplex PCR, and TCRdb's table has in-frame clones only and misses some. This sample has about 110,000 clones, with around 68% found just once. The CDR3 has 13 amino acids. Germline values: CDR1 MNHNS, CDR2 SASEGT. V shed 6 bases and J shed 3 bases, with 11 bases lying between them. The TCR sequence derives from a woman in her 30s in good health. The genes are TRBV6-1 and TRBJ2-5; D perhaps matches TRBD1 (5 bases). The sample was memory CD8+ T cells sorted from blood. Subset specified: CD45RO+ cells pooled with CCR7-negative TemRA cells. CDR3: CASSVGEKETQYF. DNA for the CDR3: TGTGCCAGCAGCGTAGGGGAAAAAGAGACCCAGTACTTC.